This T cell receptor (beta chain) originates from a study of T cell responses to AZD1222 COVID-19 vaccine. Study details: Second-dose intervals near 4 or 12 weeks were combined.

As regards this clone: The antigen remains undetermined.

Study-level points and caveats: Donors skewed white British and female; clonal diversity was possibly underestimated. Spike-specific TCR breadth and depth grew following two AZD1222 doses. Regions 160-218 and 743-854 held dominance among vaccine-associated CD4 TCRs, which spanned spike.

The data were produced by immunoSEQ multiplex PCR, yet TCRdb's version contains in-frame clones alone and is incomplete. The sample lists fewer than 150,000 clones; 80% to 90% were seen once. The germline V and J ends were trimmed by 0 bases and 12 bases, with 15 bases remaining between them. This CDR3 is 13 amino acids long. Germline values: CDR1 SQVTM, CDR2 ANQGSEA. J is TRBJ1-5 and V is TRBV29-1; D gene ambiguous. The sequencing here drew on peripheral blood, taken on day 0 of AZD1222 vaccination. This TCR came from an adult in good health. CDR3 nucleotide sequence: TGCAGCGTTGAAGATCATCTGGGAGGGATCCAGCATTTT. It codes for CSVEDHLGGIQHF. The whole variable domain, remainder taken from reference TRBV29-1 and TRBJ1-5, is SAVISQKPSRDICQRGTSLTIQCQVDSQVTMMFWYRQQPGQSLTLIATANQGSEATYESGFVIDKFPISRPNLTFSTLTVSNMSPEDSSIYLCSVEDHLGGIQHFGDGTRLSIL.